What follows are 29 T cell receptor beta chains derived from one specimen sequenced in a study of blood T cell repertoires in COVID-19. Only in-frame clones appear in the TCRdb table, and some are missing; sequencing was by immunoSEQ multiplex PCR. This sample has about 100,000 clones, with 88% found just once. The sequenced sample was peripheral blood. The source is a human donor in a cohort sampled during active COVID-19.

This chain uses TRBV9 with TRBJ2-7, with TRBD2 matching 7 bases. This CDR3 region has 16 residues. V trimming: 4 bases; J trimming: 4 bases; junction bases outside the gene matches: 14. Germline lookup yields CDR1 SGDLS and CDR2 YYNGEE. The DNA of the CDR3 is TGTGCCAGCAGCCCCCGATTTGGCGGGAGTTGGTACGAGCAGTACTTC. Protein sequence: CASSPRFGGSWYEQYF.

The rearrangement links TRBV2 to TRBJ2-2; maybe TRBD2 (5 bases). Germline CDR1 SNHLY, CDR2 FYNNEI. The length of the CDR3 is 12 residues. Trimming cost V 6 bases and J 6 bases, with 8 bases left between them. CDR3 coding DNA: TGTGCCAGCAGGAGGGCCCCCGGGGAGCTGTTTTTT. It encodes CASRRAPGELFF.

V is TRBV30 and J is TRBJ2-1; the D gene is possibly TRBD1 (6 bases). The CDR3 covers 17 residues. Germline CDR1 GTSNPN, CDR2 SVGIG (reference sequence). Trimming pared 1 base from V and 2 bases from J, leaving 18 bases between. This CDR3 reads CAWSDLRQALTYNEQFF. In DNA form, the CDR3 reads TGTGCCTGGAGTGACCTGCGACAGGCACTCACCTACAATGAGCAGTTCTTC.

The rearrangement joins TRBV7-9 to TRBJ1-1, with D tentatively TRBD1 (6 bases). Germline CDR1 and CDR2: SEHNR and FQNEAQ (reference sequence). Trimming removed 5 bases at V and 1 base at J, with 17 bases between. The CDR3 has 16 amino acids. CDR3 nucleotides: TGTGCCAGCAGCCCCTACGGGGGGCGGGGGAACACTGAAGCTTTCTTT. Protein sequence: CASSPYGGRGNTEAFF.

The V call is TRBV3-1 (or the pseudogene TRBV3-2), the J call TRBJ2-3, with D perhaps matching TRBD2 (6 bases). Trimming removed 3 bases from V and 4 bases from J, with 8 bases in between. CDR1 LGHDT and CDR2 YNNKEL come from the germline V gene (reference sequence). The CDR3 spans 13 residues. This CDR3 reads CASSQRGSDTQYF. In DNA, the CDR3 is TGTGCCAGCAGCCAGCGGGGCTCAGATACGCAGTATTTT.

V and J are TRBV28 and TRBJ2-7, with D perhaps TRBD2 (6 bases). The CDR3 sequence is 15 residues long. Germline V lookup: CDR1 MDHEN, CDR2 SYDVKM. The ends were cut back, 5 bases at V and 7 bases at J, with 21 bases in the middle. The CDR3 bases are TGTGCCAGCAGTCCCGGGGGTAGGGCCGAGGGGGAGCAGTACTTC. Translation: CASSPGGRAEGEQYF.

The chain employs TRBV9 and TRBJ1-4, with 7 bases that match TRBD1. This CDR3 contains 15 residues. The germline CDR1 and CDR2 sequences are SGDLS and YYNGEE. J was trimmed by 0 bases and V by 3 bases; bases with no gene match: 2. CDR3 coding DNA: TGTGCCAGCAGCGCCGGGACAGCAACTAATGAAAAACTGTTTTTT. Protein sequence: CASSAGTATNEKLFF.

The CDR3 region is CASSLSISDEQFF. CDR3 nucleotides: TGTGCCAGCAGTTTATCTATATCGGATGAGCAGTTCTTC. The chain employs TRBV28 and TRBJ2-1; D unclear. CDR1 is MDHEN and CDR2 is SYDVKM in the germline V gene. The CDR3 consists of 13 residues. V was shortened by 1 base and J by 8 bases, with 9 bases between the two germline ends.

CDR3 amino acids: CASSRGSGNAGDTQYF. As DNA, the CDR3 is TGTGCCAGCAGCCGCGGCAGCGGGAACGCGGGGGATACGCAGTATTTT. V usage is TRBV3-1 (or the pseudogene TRBV3-2) and J usage is TRBJ2-3; TRBD2 aligns across 7 bases. Germline V gives CDR1 LGHDT, CDR2 YNNKEL (reference sequence). V gave up 4 bases and J gave up 6 bases; unmatched junction bases: 13. CDR3 length: 16 residues.

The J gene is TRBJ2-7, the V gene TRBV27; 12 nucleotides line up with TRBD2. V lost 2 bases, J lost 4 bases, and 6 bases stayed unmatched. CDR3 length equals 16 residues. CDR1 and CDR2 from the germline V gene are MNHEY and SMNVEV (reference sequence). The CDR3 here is CASSLNGLAGLYEQYF. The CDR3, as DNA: TGTGCCAGCAGTTTAAACGGACTAGCGGGGTTGTACGAGCAGTACTTC.

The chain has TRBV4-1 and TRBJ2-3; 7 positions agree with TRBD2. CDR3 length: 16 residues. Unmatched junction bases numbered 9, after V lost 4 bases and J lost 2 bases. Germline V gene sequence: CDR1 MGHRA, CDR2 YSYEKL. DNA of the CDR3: TGCGCCAGCAGCCCAGGAGGGCGGGGGAACACAGATACGCAGTATTTT. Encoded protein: CASSPGGRGNTDTQYF.

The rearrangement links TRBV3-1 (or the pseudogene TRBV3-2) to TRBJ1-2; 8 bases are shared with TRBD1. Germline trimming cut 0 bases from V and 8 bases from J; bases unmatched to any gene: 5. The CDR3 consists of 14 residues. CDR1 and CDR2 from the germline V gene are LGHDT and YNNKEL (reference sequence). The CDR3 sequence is CASSQDPGGQGYTF. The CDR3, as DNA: TGTGCCAGCAGCCAAGATCCAGGGGGCCAAGGCTACACCTTC.

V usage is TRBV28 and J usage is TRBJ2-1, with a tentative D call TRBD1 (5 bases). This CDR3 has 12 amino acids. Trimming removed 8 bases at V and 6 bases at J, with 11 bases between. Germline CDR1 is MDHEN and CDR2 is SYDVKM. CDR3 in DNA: TGTGCCAGCGGCTTTAGGGGCAATGAGCAGTTCTTC. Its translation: CASGFRGNEQFF.

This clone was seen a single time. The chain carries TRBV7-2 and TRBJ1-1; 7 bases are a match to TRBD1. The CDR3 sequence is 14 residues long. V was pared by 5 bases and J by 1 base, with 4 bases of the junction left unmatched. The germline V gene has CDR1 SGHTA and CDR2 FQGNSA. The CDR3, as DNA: TGTGCCAGCAGCAATAGGGGGCGGAACACTGAAGCTTTCTTT. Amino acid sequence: CASSNRGRNTEAFF. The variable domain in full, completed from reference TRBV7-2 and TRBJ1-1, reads GAGVSQSPSNKVTEKGKDVELRCDPISGHTALYWYRQSLGQGLEFLIYFQGNSAPDKSGLPSDRFSAERTGGSVSTLTIQRTQQEDSAVYLCASSNRGRNTEAFFGQGTRLTVV.

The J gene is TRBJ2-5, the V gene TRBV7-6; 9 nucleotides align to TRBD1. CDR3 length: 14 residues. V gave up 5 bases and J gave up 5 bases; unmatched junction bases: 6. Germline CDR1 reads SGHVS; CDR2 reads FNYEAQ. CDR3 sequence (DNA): TGTGCCAGCAGCCTCGGGACAGGGAGCGAGACCCAGTACTTC. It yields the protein CASSLGTGSETQYF.

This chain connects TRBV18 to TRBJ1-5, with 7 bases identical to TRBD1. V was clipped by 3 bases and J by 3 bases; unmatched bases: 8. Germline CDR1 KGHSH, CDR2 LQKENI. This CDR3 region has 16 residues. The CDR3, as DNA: TGTGCCAGCTCACCTGAGCGGACAGGACTCAATCAGCCCCAGCATTTT. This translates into CASSPERTGLNQPQHF.

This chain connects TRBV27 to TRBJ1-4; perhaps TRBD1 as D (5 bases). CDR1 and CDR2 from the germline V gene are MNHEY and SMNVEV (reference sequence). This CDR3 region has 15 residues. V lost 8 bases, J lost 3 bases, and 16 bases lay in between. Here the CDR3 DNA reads TGTGCCAGCCCATTTAGGGGTTGTGCTAATGAAAAACTGTTTTTT. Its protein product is CASPFRGCANEKLFF.

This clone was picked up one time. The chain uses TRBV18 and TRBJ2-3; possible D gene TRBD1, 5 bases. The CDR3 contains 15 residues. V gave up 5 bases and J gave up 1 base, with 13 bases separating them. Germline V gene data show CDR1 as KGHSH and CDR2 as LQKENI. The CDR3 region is CASSRAGWGTDTQYF. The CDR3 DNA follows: TGTGCCAGCTCAAGAGCAGGGTGGGGCACAGATACGCAGTATTTT.

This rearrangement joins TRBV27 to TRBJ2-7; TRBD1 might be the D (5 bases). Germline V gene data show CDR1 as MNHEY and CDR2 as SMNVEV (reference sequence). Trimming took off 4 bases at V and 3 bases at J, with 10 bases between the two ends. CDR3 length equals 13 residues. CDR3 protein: CASSSRQNYEQYF. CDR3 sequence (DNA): TGTGCCAGCAGTTCGCGACAGAACTACGAGCAGTACTTC.

The chain's CDR3 is CASSSRQGAGTDTQYF. CDR3 DNA: TGTGCCAGCAGTTCAAGACAGGGGGCAGGGACAGATACGCAGTATTTT. The chain links TRBV11-3 to TRBJ2-3, with 10 bases lining up with TRBD1. The CDR3 is made up of 16 amino acids. Trimming at V came to 6 bases and at J to 3 bases, leaving 9 bases not matched to a gene. Germline lookup yields CDR1 SGHNT and CDR2 YENEEA.

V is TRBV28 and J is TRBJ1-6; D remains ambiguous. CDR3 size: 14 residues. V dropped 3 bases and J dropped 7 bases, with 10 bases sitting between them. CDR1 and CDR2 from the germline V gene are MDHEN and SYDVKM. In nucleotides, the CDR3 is TGTGCCAGCAGTTTCGCAGGTTCAAATTCACCCCTCCACTTT. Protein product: CASSFAGSNSPLHF. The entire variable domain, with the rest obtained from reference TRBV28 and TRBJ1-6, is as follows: DVKVTQSSRYLVKRTGEKVFLECVQDMDHENMFWYRQDPGLGLRLIYFSYDVKMKEKGDIPEGYSVSREKKERFSLILESASTNQTSMYLCASSFAGSNSPLHFGNGTRLTVT.

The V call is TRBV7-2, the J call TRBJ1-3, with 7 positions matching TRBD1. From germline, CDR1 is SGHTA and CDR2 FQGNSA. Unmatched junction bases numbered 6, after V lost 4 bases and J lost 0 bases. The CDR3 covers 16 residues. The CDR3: CASSWDREGSGNTIYF. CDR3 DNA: TGTGCCAGCAGCTGGGACAGAGAAGGCTCTGGAAACACCATATATTTT.

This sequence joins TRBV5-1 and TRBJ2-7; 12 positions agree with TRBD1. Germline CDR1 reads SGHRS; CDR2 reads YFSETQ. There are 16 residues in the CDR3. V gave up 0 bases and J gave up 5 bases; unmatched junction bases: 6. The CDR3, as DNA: TGCGCCAGCAGCTTGGCACCGGGACAGGGGGCAGACGAGCAGTACTTC. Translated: CASSLAPGQGADEQYF.

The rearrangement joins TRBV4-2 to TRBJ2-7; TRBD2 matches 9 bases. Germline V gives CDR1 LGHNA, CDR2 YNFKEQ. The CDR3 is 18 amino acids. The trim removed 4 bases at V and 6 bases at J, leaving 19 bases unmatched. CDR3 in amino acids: CASSPGELAGFLSGEQYF. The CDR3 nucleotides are TGTGCCAGCAGCCCCGGAGAGCTAGCGGGATTCCTTTCTGGCGAGCAGTACTTC.

The CDR3 bases are TGTGCCAGCTCACACCGGGACAGGGTAGCTAACACTGAAGCTTTCTTT. Its translation is CASSHRDRVANTEAFF. The chain joins TRBV18 to TRBJ1-1; TRBD1 matches at 9 bases. The junction had 8 bases not matched to a gene; V was cut back by 4 bases and J by 2 bases. The CDR3 has 16 amino acids. Germline loops: CDR1 KGHSH, CDR2 LQKENI.

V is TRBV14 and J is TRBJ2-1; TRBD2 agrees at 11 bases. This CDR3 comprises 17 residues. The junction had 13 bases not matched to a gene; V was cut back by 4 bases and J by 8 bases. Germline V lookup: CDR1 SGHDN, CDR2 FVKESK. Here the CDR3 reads CASSLISSGRFIDEQFF. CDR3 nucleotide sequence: TGTGCCAGCAGCCTCATCTCTAGCGGGAGGTTCATTGATGAGCAGTTCTTC.

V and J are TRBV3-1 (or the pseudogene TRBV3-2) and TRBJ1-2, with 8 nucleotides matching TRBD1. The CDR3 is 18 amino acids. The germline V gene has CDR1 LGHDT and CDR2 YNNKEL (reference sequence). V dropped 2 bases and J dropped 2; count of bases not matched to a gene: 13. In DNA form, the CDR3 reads TGTGCCAGCAGCCAACTTTCGGACAGGGCCGCTTTAAACTATGGCTACACCTTC. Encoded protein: CASSQLSDRAALNYGYTF.

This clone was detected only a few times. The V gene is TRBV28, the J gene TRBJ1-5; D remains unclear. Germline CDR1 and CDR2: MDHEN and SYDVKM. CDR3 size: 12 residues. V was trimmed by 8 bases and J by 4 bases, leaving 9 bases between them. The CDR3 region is CASRMENQPQHF. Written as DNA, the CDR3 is TGTGCCAGCCGGATGGAGAATCAGCCCCAGCATTTT.

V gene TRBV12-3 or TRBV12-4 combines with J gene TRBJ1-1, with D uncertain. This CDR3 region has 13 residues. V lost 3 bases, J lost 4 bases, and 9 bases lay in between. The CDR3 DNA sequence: TGTGCCAGCAGTTTCGAGGGCGTCACTGAAGCTTTCTTT. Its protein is CASSFEGVTEAFF.